Listed here are 9 T cell receptor beta chains from one sample, sequenced in a study of spatial heterogeneity in lung cancer. Time point meaning: sample taken at primary tumor resection. No cells were sorted before sequencing. The whole RNA sequenced was extracted from tumor, nontumor lung or frozen PBMC. TCRdb recomputed calls from the 5' RACE reads with MiXCR, one row per CDR3 protein. The table records 4,000 to 5,000 distinct CDR3 sequences, around 9.6% of them present only once. Material: PBMCs, obtained at surgery. These receptors all come from a male donor with early-stage non-small cell lung cancer.

This clonotype has a count of ten or more. V is TRBV29-1 and J is TRBJ2-5; D is uncertain. This CDR3 has 10 amino acids. Trimming left V 7 bases short and J 5 bases short, with 8 bases between. CDR1 and CDR2 from the germline V gene are SQVTM and ANQGSEA. The CDR3 DNA sequence: TGCAGCGATGTAACGGAGACCCAGTACTTC. It yields the protein CSDVTETQYF.

This clonotype was found many times. The V call is TRBV30, the J call TRBJ2-7; TRBD1 is a possible D gene (6 bases). Germline CDR1 and CDR2: GTSNPN and SVGIG (reference sequence). This CDR3 is built from 15 residues. V lost 3 bases, J lost 3 bases, and 18 bases lay in between. The DNA of the CDR3 is TGTGCCTGGAGAGCAGGGACACTTGCGGACTACGAGCAGTACTTC. It yields the protein CAWRAGTLADYEQYF.

This clonotype was counted many times. The chain recombines TRBV7-2 with TRBJ2-7; tentatively, D is TRBD1 or TRBD2 (5 bases each). CDR3 length: 16 amino acids. V was trimmed by 4 bases and J by 5 bases, leaving 21 bases between them. The germline V gene has CDR1 SGHTA and CDR2 FQGNSA. This CDR3 reads CASSSGWLGPRDEQYF. The DNA for the CDR3 is TGTGCCAGCAGCTCTGGATGGTTGGGACCGAGGGACGAGCAGTACTTC.

A few counts support this clonotype. The V and J genes are TRBV27 and TRBJ2-2; 9 nucleotides match TRBD1. Germline V gives CDR1 MNHEY, CDR2 SMNVEV (reference sequence). The CDR3 covers 15 residues. V dropped 5 bases and J dropped 2; count of bases not matched to a gene: 3. CDR3 region: CASSLQGANTGELFF. The CDR3 bases are TGTGCCAGCAGTCTACAGGGGGCAAACACCGGGGAGCTGTTTTTT.

This clonotype has a count of ten or more. The rearrangement uses TRBV29-1 and TRBJ1-1; D may be TRBD1 (5 bases). This CDR3 contains 13 residues. Trimming stripped 6 bases from V and 3 bases from J, with 14 bases between. CDR1 is SQVTM and CDR2 is ANQGSEA in the germline V gene. The CDR3 loop is CSVRDPTDTEAFF. The CDR3 bases are TGCAGCGTGCGGGACCCGACGGACACTGAAGCTTTCTTT.

This clonotype was found many times. The rearrangement uses TRBV2 and TRBJ2-7; TRBD1 matches at 12 bases. Germline assignment: CDR1 SNHLY and CDR2 FYNNEI. This CDR3 contains 14 residues. Trimming cost V 6 bases and J 0 bases; bases outside gene matches: 0. CDR3 sequence: CASRGQGASYEQYF. The CDR3 DNA follows: TGTGCCAGCAGGGGACAGGGGGCCTCCTACGAGCAGTACTTC.

This clonotype is medium-sized (0.01 to 0.1%) by share. This sequence joins TRBV5-4 and TRBJ2-7, with 8 bases lining up with TRBD2. CDR1 and CDR2 from the germline V gene are SGHNT and YYREEE (reference sequence). Trimming removed 0 bases from V and 4 bases from J; junction bases left unmatched: 3. The CDR3 is 14 residues long. CDR3 residues: CASSLGTSGYEQYV. In nucleotides, the CDR3 is TGTGCCAGCAGCTTGGGAACTAGCGGATACGAGCAGTACGTC.

This clonotype was observed many times. The rearrangement uses TRBV10-2 and TRBJ2-7, with 8 positions matching TRBD1. The CDR3 is 14 residues long. The V gene's germline CDR1 is WSHSY and CDR2 SAAADI. V gave up 3 bases and J gave up 5 bases; unmatched junction bases: 6. CDR3 protein: CASSDPDRGHEQYF. The CDR3 DNA follows: TGCGCCAGCAGTGACCCCGACAGGGGCCACGAGCAGTACTTC.

The chain recombines TRBV7-6 with TRBJ2-2, with D possibly TRBD1 on 6 matching bases. In germline, CDR1 is SGHVS, CDR2 FNYEAQ. The V end lost 5 bases, the J end lost 0 bases, and 13 bases lay between the germline ends. This CDR3 comprises 16 residues. The CDR3 DNA reads TGTGCCAGCAGCCCCCGGACAGAGACGAACACCGGGGAGCTGTTTTTT. Amino acid sequence: CASSPRTETNTGELFF.